The present T cell receptor beta chain was sequenced within a study of a mutant IDH1 vaccine in newly diagnosed glioma. Looking at the study overall: Patients got their first vaccination 4-6 weeks after radiotherapy alone, or with temozolomide cycles. Visit V12 happened at week 35; visit V13 happened at week 47.

Documented time point: week 47, end of study. Doses of 300 ug of mutant IDH1 20-mer peptide were given with topical imiquimod. Comment on this clone: Its antigen is undetermined.

With V trimmed by 4 bases and J by 8 bases, 12 bases remained unmatched. CDR1 SGHKS and CDR2 YYEKEE come from the germline V gene (reference sequence). The CDR3 is 15 amino acids. The assay was immunoSEQ multiplex PCR, and TCRdb's table has in-frame clones only and misses some. There are approximately 32,000 clones in the sample; about nine tenths occur only once, and around 2.2% lies in the top ten. Sequences were derived from PBMCs, sampled from a glioma patient whose treatment included an IDH1 peptide vaccine. The source is a man between 35 and 55 years old with glioma. The chain carries TRBV5-5 and TRBJ1-2; 9 positions match TRBD1. CDR3 nucleotide sequence: TGTGCCAGCAGCCATCCGGGACAGGGTGTTGGCGGCTACACCTTC. It yields the protein CASSHPGQGVGGYTF.